These 31 T cell receptor beta chains originate from one sample sequenced in a study of blood T cell repertoires in COVID-19. The assay was immunoSEQ multiplex PCR, and TCRdb's table has in-frame clones only and misses some. The top ten hold roughly 7% of the sample, which has 180,000 or so clones, 80% to 85% seen once. The source material was PBMCs or T cells enriched from blood (not recorded which). The receptor source for this set is a man aged 35 to 55 who had recovered from COVID-19.

The chain is built from TRBV25-1 and TRBJ1-3; 7 positions agree with TRBD1. The CDR3 extends over 14 amino acids. V shed 4 bases, J shed 4 bases, and the junction held 4 bases outside the gene matches. CDR1 and CDR2 (germline): MGHDK, SYGVNS. The CDR3 reads CASSGDRAGNTIYF. CDR3 sequence (DNA): TGTGCCAGCAGTGGAGACAGGGCCGGAAACACCATATATTTT.

The chain has TRBV9 and TRBJ1-4, with D perhaps matching TRBD1 (5 bases). The V gene lost 3 bases and the J gene lost 4 bases, with 16 bases spanning the gap. The CDR3 extends over 16 amino acids. The germline V gene has CDR1 SGDLS and CDR2 YYNGEE. The CDR3 loop reads CASSAAPQGGNEKLFF. In nucleotides, the CDR3 is TGTGCCAGCAGCGCTGCCCCGCAGGGAGGTAATGAAAAACTGTTTTTT.

V and J are TRBV2 and TRBJ1-6; 7 bases agree with TRBD1. This CDR3 has 17 amino acids. CDR1 is SNHLY, CDR2 FYNNEI, per germline. The V gene end was trimmed by 7 bases and the J gene end by 10 bases; junction bases not matched to a gene: 19. The CDR3 DNA is TGTGCCAGCACGGCACAGACAGGGCCATTGGGGGGCTCACCCCTCCACTTT. It is translated as CASTAQTGPLGGSPLHF.

The chain combines TRBV13 with TRBJ2-1, with TRBD2 matching over 8 bases. The CDR3 runs to 17 residues. With V trimmed by 4 bases and J by 8 bases, 16 bases remained unmatched. Germline CDR1 and CDR2: PRHDT and FYEKMQ (reference sequence). In DNA form, the CDR3 reads TGTGCCAGCAGCTCCAAGCCGCGGGGACTAGTCTTGTATGAGCAGTTCTTC. Its protein is CASSSKPRGLVLYEQFF.

The chain joins TRBV7-9 to TRBJ1-4, with D unclear. Per the germline V gene, CDR1 is SEHNR and CDR2 is FQNEAQ (reference sequence). The V gene lost 5 bases and the J gene lost 0 bases, with 10 bases spanning the gap. The CDR3 loop spans 15 amino acids. CDR3 loop: CASSPPLATNEKLFF. The CDR3 nucleotides are TGTGCCAGCAGCCCCCCTTTAGCAACTAATGAAAAACTGTTTTTT.

The genes are TRBV7-9 and TRBJ2-5; no reliable D call. The CDR3 is 15 amino acids. In germline, CDR1 is SEHNR, CDR2 FQNEAQ (reference sequence). Trimming took 0 bases from V and 2 from J, leaving 10 bases between them. This chain's CDR3 is CASSLAFERQETQYF. The CDR3 DNA follows: TGTGCCAGCAGCTTAGCTTTCGAGCGACAAGAGACCCAGTACTTC.

This clone was seen only a few times. The rearrangement uses TRBV5-8 and TRBJ1-2; D may be TRBD1 (5 bases). This CDR3 spans 14 amino acids. The germline V gene has CDR1 SGHTS and CDR2 YDEGEE. Trimming cost V 4 bases and J 4 bases, with 14 bases left between them. Here the CDR3 reads CASSAERQIYGYTF. The DNA for the CDR3 is TGTGCCAGCAGCGCTGAGCGACAGATCTATGGCTACACCTTC.

The chain joins TRBV5-6 to TRBJ1-4; D not resolved. The CDR3 is 15 residues long. Looked up from germline, CDR1 is SGHDT and CDR2 is YYEEEE. With 4 bases removed from V and 5 bases from J, the gap between germline ends came to 15 bases. CDR3 region: CASSQVGELNEKLFF. The CDR3 region has the DNA TGTGCCAGCAGCCAGGTCGGGGAGTTAAATGAAAAACTGTTTTTT.

The V and J genes are TRBV11-2 and TRBJ1-2; 7 bases are shared with TRBD1. CDR1 is SGHAT, CDR2 FQNNGV, per germline. The V gene end was trimmed by 3 bases and the J gene end by 8 bases; junction bases not matched to a gene: 3. CDR3 length: 12 residues. The chain's CDR3 is CASSLDRSGYTF. The CDR3 bases are TGTGCCAGCAGCTTGGACAGGTCCGGCTACACCTTC.

This chain joins TRBV4-1 and TRBJ1-1, with D perhaps matching TRBD1 (6 bases). Germline CDR1 MGHRA, CDR2 YSYEKL. The CDR3 covers 13 residues. Deletions cut 8 bases from V and 4 bases from J, with 14 bases between. The CDR3 DNA follows: TGCGCCAGCTTAGGGACAAGCGCCACTGAAGCTTTCTTT. Amino acid sequence: CASLGTSATEAFF.

This clone was picked up many times. The rearrangement uses TRBV2 and TRBJ2-7; D unclear. The CDR3 sequence is 11 residues long. V lost 9 bases and J lost 0, with 6 bases in between. Germline CDR1 and CDR2: SNHLY and FYNNEI. The CDR3 protein is CASTYSYEQYF. The CDR3 nucleotides read TGTGCCAGTACCTACTCCTACGAGCAGTACTTC.

This clone was seen only once. This chain connects TRBV6-6 to TRBJ1-6; D possibly corresponds to TRBD1 (5 bases). Trimming cost V 3 bases and J 10 bases, with 13 bases left between them. This CDR3 has 14 residues. The germline V gene encodes CDR1 MNHNY and CDR2 SVGAGI (reference sequence). The CDR3 DNA reads TGTGCCAGCAGTTATAGTCAGGGTAGCTCACCCCTCCACTTT. Translation: CASSYSQGSSPLHF.

This chain's CDR3 is CASSKQGASYEQYF. In DNA, the CDR3 is TGCGCCAGCAGCAAACAGGGGGCTTCCTACGAGCAGTACTTC. The chain uses TRBV5-1 and TRBJ2-7; 9 bases agree with TRBD1. This CDR3 is 14 amino acids long. V lost 4 bases and J lost 1; bases outside the gene matches: 3. Germline loops: CDR1 SGHRS, CDR2 YFSETQ.

With regard to this clone: The same CDR3 also results from other DNA sequences found in this sample. This chain connects TRBV30 to TRBJ1-6; TRBD1 agrees at 7 bases. The CDR3 extends over 13 amino acids. Germline loops: CDR1 GTSNPN, CDR2 SVGIG (reference sequence). Losses at the gene ends were 3 bases for V and 13 bases for J; bases not matched to a gene: 9. CDR3 in DNA: TGTGCCTGGAGCCGGGACAGTAACTCCCCCCTCCACTTT. This sequence encodes CAWSRDSNSPLHF.

The chain couples TRBV14 to TRBJ2-5; D might be TRBD2 (5 bases). Germline V lookup: CDR1 SGHDN, CDR2 FVKESK. V shed 0 bases and J shed 2 bases, with 10 bases lying between them. The CDR3 is 15 residues long. The CDR3 DNA is TGTGCCAGCAGCCAAGAAGGAGGTAAACAAGAGACCCAGTACTTC. Translating it yields CASSQEGGKQETQYF.

This chain joins TRBV7-3 and TRBJ2-2; tentatively, D is TRBD1 (6 bases). Germline V CDR1 and CDR2: SGHTA, FQGTGA. The CDR3 runs 14 residues. V lost 3 bases to trimming and J lost 5 bases, with 10 bases between them. Here the CDR3 reads CASSLSQGTGELFF. The CDR3 nucleotides are TGTGCCAGCAGCTTGTCACAGGGAACCGGGGAGCTGTTTTTT.

The chain recombines TRBV18 with TRBJ2-7, with TRBD1 identical over 9 bases. Germline V gene sequence: CDR1 KGHSH, CDR2 LQKENI. Trimming at V came to 1 base and at J to 5 bases, leaving 3 bases not matched to a gene. CDR3 size: 14 residues. CDR3 DNA sequence: TGTGCCAGCTCACCACAAAGACAGGGGGACGAGCAGTACTTC. Protein sequence: CASSPQRQGDEQYF.

The rearrangement links TRBV4-1 to TRBJ2-7, with 9 bases fitting TRBD1. The CDR3 runs 14 residues. The V gene end was trimmed by 5 bases and the J gene end by 3 bases; junction bases not matched to a gene: 5. Per the germline V gene, CDR1 is MGHRA and CDR2 is YSYEKL. CDR3 sequence (DNA): TGCGCCAGCAGCTGGACGGGACAGGGCTACGAGCAGTACTTC. It is translated as CASSWTGQGYEQYF.

This chain uses TRBV28 with TRBJ2-7; TRBD1 matches at 8 bases. V gave up 4 bases and J gave up 4 bases; unmatched junction bases: 9. The CDR3 is 15 amino acids. Germline CDR1 is MDHEN and CDR2 is SYDVKM. The CDR3 sequence: CASSSQGGRLYEQYF. DNA of the CDR3: TGTGCCAGCAGTTCACAGGGGGGACGATTATACGAGCAGTACTTC.

This clone was seen only a few times. The chain links TRBV18 to TRBJ1-4, with 9 bases that match TRBD1. CDR1 is KGHSH, CDR2 LQKENI, per germline. The CDR3 consists of 15 residues. V was clipped by 4 bases and J by 5 bases; unmatched bases: 5. CDR3 in amino acids: CASSLLGTGNEKLFF. The CDR3 coding sequence is TGTGCCAGCTCACTCCTCGGGACAGGGAATGAAAAACTGTTTTTT. Full variable domain (remainder filled in from reference TRBV18 and TRBJ1-4): NAGVMQNPRHLVRRRGQEARLRCSPMKGHSHVYWYRQLPEEGLKFMVYLQKENIIDESGMPKERFSAEFPKEGPSILRIQQVVRGDSAAYFCASSLLGTGNEKLFFGSGTQLSVL.

The chain links TRBV7-8 to TRBJ1-5, with 11 bases lining up with TRBD1. Germline V gene lookup returns CDR1 SGHVS and CDR2 FQNEAQ. The CDR3 is 14 residues long. V lost 8 bases, J lost 1 base, and 1 base stayed unmatched. CDR3 coding DNA: TGTGCCAGCGGACAGGGGGCAAGCAATCAGCCCCAGCATTTT. Amino acids: CASGQGASNQPQHF.

CDR3 protein: CASSLASMGGNTEAFF. The CDR3 region has the DNA TGCGCCAGCAGCTTGGCCTCGATGGGGGGGAACACTGAAGCTTTCTTT. The chain uses TRBV5-1 and TRBJ1-1, with D possibly being TRBD1 (5 bases). Deletions cut 0 bases from V and 1 base from J, with 13 bases between. From germline, CDR1 is SGHRS and CDR2 YFSETQ. The CDR3 sequence is 16 residues long.

The rearrangement links TRBV7-6 to TRBJ2-3; 8 bases map to TRBD2. This CDR3 comprises 20 residues. The V and J ends lost 1 base and 1 base, in that order; junction bases with no gene match: 16. Germline CDR1 is SGHVS and CDR2 is FNYEAQ. CDR3 sequence reads: CASSLGLDGLAGLRTDTQYF. Here the CDR3 DNA reads TGTGCCAGCAGCTTAGGCCTAGATGGGCTAGCGGGTTTGCGCACAGATACGCAGTATTTT. Combining the CDR3 with reference TRBV7-6 and TRBJ2-3 gives the whole variable domain GAGVSQSPRYKVTKRGQDVALRCDPISGHVSLYWYRQALGQGPEFLTYFNYEAQQDKSGLPNDRFSAERPEGSISTLTIQRTEQRDSAMYRCASSLGLDGLAGLRTDTQYFGPGTRLTVL.

V is TRBV12-5 and J is TRBJ1-2, with TRBD1 matching over 7 bases. CDR3 size: 15 residues. V shed 2 bases and J 4 bases; nucleotides not matched to a gene: 7. The germline V gene encodes CDR1 LGHNT and CDR2 FRNRAP. The CDR3 nucleotides read TGTGCTAGTGGTTTGTTCTCCCGACAGGGCTATGGCTACACCTTC. Its translation: CASGLFSRQGYGYTF.

This chain uses TRBV5-8 with TRBJ1-5; D possibly corresponds to TRBD1 (5 bases). V lost 1 base and J lost 7, with 15 bases in between. CDR1 and CDR2 (germline): SGHTS, YDEGEE. CDR3 size: 15 residues. CDR3 sequence reads: CASSLRGGVGQPQHF. The CDR3 nucleotides read TGTGCCAGCAGCTTGCGGGGCGGGGTTGGGCAGCCCCAGCATTTT.

The chain employs TRBV4-2 and TRBJ2-3; 8 bases fit TRBD2. Trimming cost V 2 bases and J 2 bases; bases outside gene matches: 9. The length of the CDR3 is 17 residues. Germline V gene lookup returns CDR1 LGHNA and CDR2 YNFKEQ. The CDR3 bases are TGTGCCAGCAGCCAAACTCGGGGGGGCCCGGTCACAGATACGCAGTATTTT. Residues: CASSQTRGGPVTDTQYF.

This clone was seen just once. The rearrangement joins TRBV15 to TRBJ1-2, with D perhaps TRBD1 (5 bases). The V and J ends lost 0 bases and 7 bases respectively, with 18 bases between them. Germline assignment: CDR1 LNHNV and CDR2 YYDKDF (reference sequence). This CDR3 is 16 amino acids long. The CDR3 nucleotides are TGTGCCACCAGCAGAGATGGTCTAGGGGCGTTAAGTGGCTACACCTTC. Protein product: CATSRDGLGALSGYTF.

The sample holds a few counts of this clone. V is TRBV19 and J is TRBJ1-5; a weak D match, TRBD1 (5 bases). CDR3 length: 13 amino acids. V was pared by 9 bases and J by 6 bases, with 15 bases between. Germline loops: CDR1 LNHDA, CDR2 SQIVND (reference sequence). As DNA, the CDR3 is TGTGCCAGCGCAGTGCGGGGGACTCAGCCCCAGCATTTT. This gives the protein CASAVRGTQPQHF.

The CDR3 DNA follows: TGTGCCTCAGGGGTGGGCAGCTCTGGGGCCAACGTCCTGACTTTC. Amino acid sequence: CASGVGSSGANVLTF. The gene calls are TRBV19 and TRBJ2-6; TRBD1 is a possible D gene (6 bases). The V end was cut by 11 bases, the J end by 0 bases, with 14 bases between. Germline CDR1 LNHDA, CDR2 SQIVND (reference sequence). This CDR3 region has 15 residues.

The chain is built from TRBV5-1 and TRBJ1-6; no reliable D call. CDR3 length: 16 residues. V was shortened by 4 bases and J by 7 bases, with 18 bases between the two germline ends. Germline-derived CDR1 and CDR2 are SGHRS and YFSETQ. The CDR3 sequence: CASSPQREVGNSPLHF. The CDR3 DNA reads as TGCGCCAGCAGCCCTCAACGGGAGGTGGGAAATTCACCCCTCCACTTT.

J is TRBJ2-5 and V is TRBV2; 8 bases fit TRBD1. Germline CDR1 is SNHLY and CDR2 is FYNNEI. The CDR3 consists of 14 residues. With 6 bases clipped from V and 5 bases from J, the junction kept 8 bases outside the gene matches. CDR3 sequence (DNA): TGTGCCAGCAGATTAACCGGACAGGGTGAGACCCAGTACTTC. Protein: CASRLTGQGETQYF.